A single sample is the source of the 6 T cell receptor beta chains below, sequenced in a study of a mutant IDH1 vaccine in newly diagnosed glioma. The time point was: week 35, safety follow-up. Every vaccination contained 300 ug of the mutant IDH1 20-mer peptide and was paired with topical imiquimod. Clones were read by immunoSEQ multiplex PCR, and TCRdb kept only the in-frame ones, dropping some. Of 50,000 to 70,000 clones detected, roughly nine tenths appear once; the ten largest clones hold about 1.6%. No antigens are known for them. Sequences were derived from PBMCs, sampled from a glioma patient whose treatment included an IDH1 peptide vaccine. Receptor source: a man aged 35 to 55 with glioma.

The CDR3 region has the DNA TGTGCCAGCACCCTAGGGGGGACTAGCGGCTCCTACGAGCAGTACTTC. Amino acid sequence: CASTLGGTSGSYEQYF. The chain joins TRBV28 to TRBJ2-7, with 11 bases lining up with TRBD2. The J segment lost 0 bases and the V segment lost 7 bases, leaving 8 bases of the junction unmatched. The CDR3 extends over 16 amino acids. Germline V CDR1 and CDR2: MDHEN, SYDVKM. Based on the CDR3 plus reference TRBV28 and TRBJ2-7, the full variable domain is DVKVTQSSRYLVKRTGEKVFLECVQDMDHENMFWYRQDPGLGLRLIYFSYDVKMKEKGDIPEGYSVSREKKERFSLILESASTNQTSMYLCASTLGGTSGSYEQYFGPGTRLTVT.

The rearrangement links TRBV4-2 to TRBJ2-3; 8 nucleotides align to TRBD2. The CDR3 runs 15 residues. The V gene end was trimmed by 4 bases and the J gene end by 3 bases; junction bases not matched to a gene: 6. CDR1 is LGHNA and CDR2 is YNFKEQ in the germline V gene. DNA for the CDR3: TGTGCCAGCAGCCTTAGCGGGATGAGTACAGATACGCAGTATTTT. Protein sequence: CASSLSGMSTDTQYF.

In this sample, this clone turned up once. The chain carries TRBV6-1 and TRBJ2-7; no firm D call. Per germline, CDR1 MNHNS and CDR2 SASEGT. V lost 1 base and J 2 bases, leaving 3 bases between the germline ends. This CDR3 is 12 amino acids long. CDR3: CASSEGPYEQYF. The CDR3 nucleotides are TGTGCCAGCAGTGAAGGTCCCTACGAGCAGTACTTC.

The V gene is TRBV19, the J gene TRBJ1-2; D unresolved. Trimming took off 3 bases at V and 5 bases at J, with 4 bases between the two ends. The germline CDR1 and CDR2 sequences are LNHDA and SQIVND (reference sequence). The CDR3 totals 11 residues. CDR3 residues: CASSMTYGYTF. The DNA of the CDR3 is TGTGCCAGTAGTATGACTTATGGCTACACCTTC.

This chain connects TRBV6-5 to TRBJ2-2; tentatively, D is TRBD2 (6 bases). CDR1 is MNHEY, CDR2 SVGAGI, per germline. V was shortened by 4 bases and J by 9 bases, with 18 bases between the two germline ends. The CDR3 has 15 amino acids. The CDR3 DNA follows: TGTGCCAGCAGTTCCTCCGGGACTGTTCGCCGGGAGCTGTTTTTT. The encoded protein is CASSSSGTVRRELFF.

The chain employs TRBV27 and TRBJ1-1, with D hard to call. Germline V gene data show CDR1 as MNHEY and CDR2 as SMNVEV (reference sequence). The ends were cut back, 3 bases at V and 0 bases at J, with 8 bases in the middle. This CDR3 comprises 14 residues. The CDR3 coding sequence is TGTGCCAGCAGTTTTCGGCGGGTGAACACTGAAGCTTTCTTT. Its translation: CASSFRRVNTEAFF.